This record covers a single T cell receptor (beta chain). V lost 3 bases, J lost 4 bases, and 16 bases lay in between. CDR1 SQVTM and CDR2 ANQGSEA come from the germline V gene. This CDR3 has 15 residues. Data came from immunoSEQ multiplex PCR; TCRdb stores just in-frame clones and leaves some out. The table shows about 22,000 clones, with under 75% occurring only once. The data stem from a study of ipilimumab plus nivolumab after autologous stem cell transplantation. Ipilimumab, 1 mg/kg, started 14 to 28 days after autologous transplant. The starting material was PBMCs, obtained in a trial of ipilimumab plus nivolumab as post-transplant consolidation. The V call is TRBV29-1, the J call TRBJ1-5; D remains ambiguous. This receptor was obtained from a male donor with diffuse large B-cell lymphoma. CDR3 in amino acids: CSVERRTSRNQPQHF. The CDR3 coding sequence is TGCAGCGTTGAGAGGCGGACCTCCAGGAATCAGCCCCAGCATTTT.